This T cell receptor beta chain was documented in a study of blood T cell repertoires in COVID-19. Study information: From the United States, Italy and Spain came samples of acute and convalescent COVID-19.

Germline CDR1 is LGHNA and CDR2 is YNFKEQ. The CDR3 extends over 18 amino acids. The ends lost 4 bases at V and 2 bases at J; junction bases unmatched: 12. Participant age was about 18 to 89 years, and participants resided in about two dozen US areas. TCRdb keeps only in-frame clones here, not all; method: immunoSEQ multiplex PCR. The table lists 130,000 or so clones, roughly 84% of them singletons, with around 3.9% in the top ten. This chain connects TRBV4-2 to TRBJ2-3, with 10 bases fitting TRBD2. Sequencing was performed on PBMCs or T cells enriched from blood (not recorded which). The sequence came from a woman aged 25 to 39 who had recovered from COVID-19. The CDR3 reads CASSRASGSRLYTDTQYF. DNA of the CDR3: TGTGCCAGCAGCCGTGCTAGCGGGAGTCGTCTATACACAGATACGCAGTATTTT.